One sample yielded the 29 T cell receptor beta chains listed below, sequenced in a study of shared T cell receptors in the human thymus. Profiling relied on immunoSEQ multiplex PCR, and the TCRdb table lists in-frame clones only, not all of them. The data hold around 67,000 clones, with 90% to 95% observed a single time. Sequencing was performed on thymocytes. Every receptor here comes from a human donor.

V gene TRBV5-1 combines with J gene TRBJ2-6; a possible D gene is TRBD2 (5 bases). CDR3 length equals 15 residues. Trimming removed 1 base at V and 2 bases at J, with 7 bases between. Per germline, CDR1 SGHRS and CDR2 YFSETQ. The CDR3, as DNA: TGCGCCAGCAGCTTGAACGGGGCTGGGGCCAACGTCCTGACTTTC. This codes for CASSLNGAGANVLTF.

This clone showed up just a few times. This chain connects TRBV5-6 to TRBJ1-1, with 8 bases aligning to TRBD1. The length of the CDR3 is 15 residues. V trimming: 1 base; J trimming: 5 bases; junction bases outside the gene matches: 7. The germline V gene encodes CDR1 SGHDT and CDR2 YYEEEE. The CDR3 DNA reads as TGTGCCAGCAGCTTGAGTAGACAGGGGCGGACTGAAGCTTTCTTT. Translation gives CASSLSRQGRTEAFF.

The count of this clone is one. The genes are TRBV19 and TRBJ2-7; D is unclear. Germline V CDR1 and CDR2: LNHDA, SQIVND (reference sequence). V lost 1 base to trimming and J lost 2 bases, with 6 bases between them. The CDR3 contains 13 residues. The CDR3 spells CASSIVGTYEQYF. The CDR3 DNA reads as TGTGCCAGTAGTATAGTTGGAACCTACGAGCAGTACTTC.

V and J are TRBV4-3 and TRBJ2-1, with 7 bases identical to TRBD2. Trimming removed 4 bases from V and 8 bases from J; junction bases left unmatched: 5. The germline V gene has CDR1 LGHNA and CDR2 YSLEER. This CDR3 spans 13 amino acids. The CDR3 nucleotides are TGCGCCAGCAGCCCTCACGGGGGGTATGAGCAGTTCTTC. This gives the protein CASSPHGGYEQFF.

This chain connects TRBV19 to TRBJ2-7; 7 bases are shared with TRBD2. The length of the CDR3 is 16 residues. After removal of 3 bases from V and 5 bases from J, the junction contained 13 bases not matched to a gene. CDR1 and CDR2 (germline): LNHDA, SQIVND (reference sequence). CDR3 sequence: CASSIWPSGAYNEQYF. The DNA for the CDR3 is TGTGCCAGTAGTATTTGGCCCAGCGGGGCATACAACGAGCAGTACTTC.

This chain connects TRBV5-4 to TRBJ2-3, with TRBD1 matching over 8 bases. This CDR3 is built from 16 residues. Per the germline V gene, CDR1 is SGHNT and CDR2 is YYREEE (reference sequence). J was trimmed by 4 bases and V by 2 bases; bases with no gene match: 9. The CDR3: CASSLCRGRLPDTQYF. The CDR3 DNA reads TGTGCCAGCAGCTTATGCAGGGGGCGGCTCCCAGATACGCAGTATTTT.

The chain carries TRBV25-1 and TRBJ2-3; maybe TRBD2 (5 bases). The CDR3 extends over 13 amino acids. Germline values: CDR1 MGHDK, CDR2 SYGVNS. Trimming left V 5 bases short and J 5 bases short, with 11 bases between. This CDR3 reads CASSIWAGDTQYF. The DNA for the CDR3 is TGTGCCAGCAGTATCTGGGCGGGAGATACGCAGTATTTT.

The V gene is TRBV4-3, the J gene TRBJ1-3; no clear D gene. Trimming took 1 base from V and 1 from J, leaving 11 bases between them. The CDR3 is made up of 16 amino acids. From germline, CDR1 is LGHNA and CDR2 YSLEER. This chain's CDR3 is CASSQGSGFSGNTIYF. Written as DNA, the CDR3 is TGCGCCAGCAGCCAAGGCTCGGGATTTTCTGGAAACACCATATATTTT.

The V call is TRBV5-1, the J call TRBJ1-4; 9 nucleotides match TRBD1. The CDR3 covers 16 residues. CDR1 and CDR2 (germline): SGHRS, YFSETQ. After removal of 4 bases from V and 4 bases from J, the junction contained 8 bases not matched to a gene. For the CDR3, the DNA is TGCGCCAGCAGCCCCAGCCCGGACAGGGGTAATGAAAAACTGTTTTTT. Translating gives CASSPSPDRGNEKLFF. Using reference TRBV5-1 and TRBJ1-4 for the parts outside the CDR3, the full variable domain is KAGVTQTPRYLIKTRGQQVTLSCSPISGHRSVSWYQQTPGQGLQFLFEYFSETQRNKGNFPGRFSGRQFSNSRSEMNVSTLELGDSALYLCASSPSPDRGNEKLFFGSGTQLSVL.

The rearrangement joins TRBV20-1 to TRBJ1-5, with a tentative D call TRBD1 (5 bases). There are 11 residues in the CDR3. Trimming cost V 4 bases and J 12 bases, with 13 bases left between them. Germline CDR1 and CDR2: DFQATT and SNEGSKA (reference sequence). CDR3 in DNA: TGCAGTGCTACACCAAAACAGGTCCAGCATTTT. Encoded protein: CSATPKQVQHF.

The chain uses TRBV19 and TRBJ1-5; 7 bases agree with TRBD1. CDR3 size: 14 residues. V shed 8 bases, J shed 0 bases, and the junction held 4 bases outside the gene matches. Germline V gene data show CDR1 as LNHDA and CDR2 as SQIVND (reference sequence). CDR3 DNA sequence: TGTGCCAGTCAGGGACAGTATAGCAATCAGCCCCAGCATTTT. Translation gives CASQGQYSNQPQHF.

The CDR3 is CATVAGGRETQYF. The CDR3 DNA is TGTGCCACCGTAGCGGGGGGTCGGGAGACCCAGTACTTC. The chain is built from TRBV5-4 and TRBJ2-5, with TRBD2 matching over 10 bases. Germline CDR1 SGHNT, CDR2 YYREEE (reference sequence). CDR3 length: 13 residues. J was trimmed by 5 bases and V by 9 bases; bases with no gene match: 7.

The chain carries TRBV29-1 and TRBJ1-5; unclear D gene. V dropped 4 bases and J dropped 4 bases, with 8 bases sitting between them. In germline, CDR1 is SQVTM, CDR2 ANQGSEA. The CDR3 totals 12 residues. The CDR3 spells CSVGGENQPQHF. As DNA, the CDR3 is TGCAGCGTTGGTGGCGAGAATCAGCCCCAGCATTTT.

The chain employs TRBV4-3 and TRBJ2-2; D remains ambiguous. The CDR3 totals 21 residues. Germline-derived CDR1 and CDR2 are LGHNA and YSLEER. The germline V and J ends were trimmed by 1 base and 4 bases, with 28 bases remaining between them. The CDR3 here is CASSQAALERKGRRATGELFF. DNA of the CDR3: TGCGCCAGCAGCCAAGCCGCGCTTGAACGAAAGGGCAGAAGGGCCACCGGGGAGCTGTTTTTT.

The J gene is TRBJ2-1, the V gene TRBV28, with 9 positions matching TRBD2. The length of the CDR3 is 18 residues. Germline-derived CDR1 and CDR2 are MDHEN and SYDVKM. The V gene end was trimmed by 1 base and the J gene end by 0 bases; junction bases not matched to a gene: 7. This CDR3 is CASSLLAGGRSSYNEQFF. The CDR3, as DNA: TGTGCCAGCAGTTTATTGGCGGGGGGGCGCAGCTCCTACAATGAGCAGTTCTTC.

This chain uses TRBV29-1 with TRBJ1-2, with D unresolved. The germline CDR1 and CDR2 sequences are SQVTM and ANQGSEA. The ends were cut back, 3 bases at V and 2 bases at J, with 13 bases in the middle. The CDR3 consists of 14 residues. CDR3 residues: CSVDTTTFNYGYTF. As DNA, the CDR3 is TGCAGCGTTGATACCACGACCTTCAACTATGGCTACACCTTC.

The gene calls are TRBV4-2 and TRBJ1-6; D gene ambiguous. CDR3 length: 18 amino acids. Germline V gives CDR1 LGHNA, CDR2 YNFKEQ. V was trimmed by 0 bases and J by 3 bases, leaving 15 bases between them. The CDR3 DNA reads TGTGCCAGCAGCCAAGACTTTTGGGCAGAAAACTATAATTCACCCCTCCACTTT. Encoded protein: CASSQDFWAENYNSPLHF.

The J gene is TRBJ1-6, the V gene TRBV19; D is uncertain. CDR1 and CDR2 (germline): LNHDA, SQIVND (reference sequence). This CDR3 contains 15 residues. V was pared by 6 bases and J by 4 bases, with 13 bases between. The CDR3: CASRSHGRYNSPLHF. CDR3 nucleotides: TGTGCCAGTAGGTCACACGGTAGATATAATTCACCCCTCCACTTT.

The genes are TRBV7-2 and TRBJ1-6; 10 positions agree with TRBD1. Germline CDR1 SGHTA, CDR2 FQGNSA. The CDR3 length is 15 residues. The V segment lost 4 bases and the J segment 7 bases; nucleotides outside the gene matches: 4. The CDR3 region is CASSSGQGRNSPLHF. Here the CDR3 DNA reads TGTGCCAGCAGCTCGGGACAGGGGAGGAATTCACCCCTCCACTTT.

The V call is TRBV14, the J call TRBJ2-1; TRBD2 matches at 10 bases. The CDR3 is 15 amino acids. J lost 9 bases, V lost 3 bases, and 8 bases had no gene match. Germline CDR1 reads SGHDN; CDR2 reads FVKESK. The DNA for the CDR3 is TGTGCCAGCAGCCAGGCCAAGCGGGGGGGCTTTGAGCAGTTCTTC. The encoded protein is CASSQAKRGGFEQFF.

CDR3: CASSKVGLAVSYEQYF. For the CDR3, the DNA is TGTGCCAGCAGCAAAGTGGGGCTCGCAGTCTCCTACGAGCAGTACTTC. This chain connects TRBV21-1 to TRBJ2-7; the table gives TRBD1 as D, unverified against the DNA. TRBV21-1 is termed a pseudogene. This CDR3 has 16 amino acids.

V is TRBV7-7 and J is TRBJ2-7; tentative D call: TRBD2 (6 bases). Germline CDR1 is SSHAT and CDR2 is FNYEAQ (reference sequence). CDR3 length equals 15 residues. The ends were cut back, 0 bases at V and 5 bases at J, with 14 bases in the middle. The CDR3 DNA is TGTGCCAGCAGCTTAGCGGCTCATTCGGGGGACGAGCAGTACTTC. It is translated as CASSLAAHSGDEQYF.

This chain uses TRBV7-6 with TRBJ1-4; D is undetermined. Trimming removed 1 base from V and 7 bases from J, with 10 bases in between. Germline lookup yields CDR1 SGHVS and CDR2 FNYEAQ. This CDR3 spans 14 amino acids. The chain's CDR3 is CASSLGRDPEKLFF. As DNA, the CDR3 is TGTGCCAGCAGCTTAGGGAGGGATCCTGAAAAACTGTTTTTT.

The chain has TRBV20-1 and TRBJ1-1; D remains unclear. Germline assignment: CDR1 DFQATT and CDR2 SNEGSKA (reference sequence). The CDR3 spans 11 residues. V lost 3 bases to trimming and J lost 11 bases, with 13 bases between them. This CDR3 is CSASNGGRAFF. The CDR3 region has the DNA TGCAGTGCTAGTAACGGAGGGCGGGCTTTCTTT.

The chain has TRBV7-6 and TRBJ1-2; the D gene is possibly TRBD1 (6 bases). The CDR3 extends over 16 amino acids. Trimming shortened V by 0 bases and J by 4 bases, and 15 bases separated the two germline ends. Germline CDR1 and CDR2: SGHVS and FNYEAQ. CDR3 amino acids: CASSLAIEGEGYGYTF. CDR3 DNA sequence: TGTGCCAGCAGCTTAGCGATCGAGGGGGAAGGCTATGGCTACACCTTC.

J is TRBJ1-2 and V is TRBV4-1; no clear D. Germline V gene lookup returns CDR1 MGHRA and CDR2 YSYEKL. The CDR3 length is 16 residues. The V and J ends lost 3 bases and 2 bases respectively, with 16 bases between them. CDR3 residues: CASSQHRALLNYGYTF. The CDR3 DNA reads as TGCGCCAGCAGCCAGCACCGGGCCCTACTCAACTATGGCTACACCTTC.

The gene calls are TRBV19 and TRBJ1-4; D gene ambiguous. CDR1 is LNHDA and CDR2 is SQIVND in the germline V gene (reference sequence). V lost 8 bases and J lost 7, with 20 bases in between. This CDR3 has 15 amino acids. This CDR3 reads CASAGMSRPAEKLFF. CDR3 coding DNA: TGTGCCAGTGCCGGCATGAGCAGGCCGGCTGAAAAACTGTTTTTT.

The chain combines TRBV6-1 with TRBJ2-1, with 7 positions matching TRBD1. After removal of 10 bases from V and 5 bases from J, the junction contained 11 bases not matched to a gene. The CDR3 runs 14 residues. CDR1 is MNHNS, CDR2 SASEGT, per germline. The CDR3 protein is CATGRQGTHNEQFF. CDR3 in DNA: TGTGCCACCGGACGACAGGGAACGCACAATGAGCAGTTCTTC.

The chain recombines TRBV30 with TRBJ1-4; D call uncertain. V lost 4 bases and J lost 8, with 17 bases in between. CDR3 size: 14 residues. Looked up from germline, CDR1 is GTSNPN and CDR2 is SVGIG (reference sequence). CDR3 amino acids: CAWTATTPSEKLFF. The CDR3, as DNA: TGTGCCTGGACCGCAACAACCCCCTCCGAAAAACTGTTTTTT.